This T cell receptor beta chain was identified in a study of cytomegalovirus exposure and HLA in healthy donors. The CDR3 is 16 amino acids. Germline CDR1 is MRHNA and CDR2 is SNTAGT. Trimming left V 6 bases short and J 0 bases short, with 12 bases between. Researchers ran the PCR with 60 Vbeta and 13 Jbeta primers. Clones were sequenced by immunoSEQ multiplex PCR, and TCRdb holds only the in-frame ones, with some missing. The table shows about 69,000 clones, with approximately 72% occurring only once. The material sequenced was PBMCs. The clonotype was recovered from a woman in her 30s in good health and CMV-seronegative. The rearrangement links TRBV6-4 to TRBJ2-6, with D perhaps TRBD2 (6 bases). The chain's CDR3 is CASSGGDNSGANVLTF. The CDR3 coding sequence is TGTGCCAGCAGCGGGGGAGACAACTCTGGGGCCAACGTCCTGACTTTC.